Following are 20 T cell receptor beta chains from one sample sequenced in a study of regulatory T cells in long-lasting Graves disease. Construction of the TCR beta libraries employed iRepertoire HTBI primers in conjunction with Arm-PCR of CDR3 regions. One entry per CDR3 protein, called by TCRdb with MiXCR from the multiplex PCR reads. The sample shows about 420,000 distinct CDR3 sequences, about 17% of them seen only once. Indicated time point: newly diagnosed GD, antithyroid drugs for less than 3 months. TCR sequences were obtained from RNA taken from PBMCs. The same data also went into a second study, on T cells in Graves' hyperthyroidism and ophthalmopathy.

Source: peripheral blood mononuclear cells (PBMCs), taken at new diagnosis, from a patient treated with antithyroid drugs. All receptors come from a woman younger than 30 with Graves disease.

This clonotype has a count of ten or more. The chain recombines TRBV11-2 with TRBJ2-5; 14 positions match TRBD2. Germline V gene sequence: CDR1 SGHAT, CDR2 FQNNGV. V lost 0 bases to trimming and J lost 4 bases; unmatched junction nucleotides: 4. The CDR3 loop spans 17 amino acids. The CDR3, as DNA: TGTGCCAGCAGCTTAGACCGACTAGCGGGAGGGCGAGAGACCCAGTACTTC. Its translation: CASSLDRLAGGRETQYF.

In its sample, this clonotype was seen many times. V and J are TRBV12-3 or TRBV12-4 and TRBJ2-7, with a tentative D call TRBD2 (5 bases). Deletions cut 10 bases from V and 0 bases from J, with 16 bases between. This CDR3 is 14 amino acids long. CDR3 sequence (DNA): TGTGCCACCAGAAGCGGCGTGAGCTCCTACGAGCAGTACTTC. Protein sequence: CATRSGVSSYEQYF.

This clonotype has a single count. Just one base apart from a much larger clone, this may be a read error. The chain links TRBV6-5 to TRBJ2-1, with D uncertain. The CDR3 contains 14 residues. CDR1 is MNHEY and CDR2 is SVGAGI in the germline V gene. CDR3 sequence: CASSYYVLGNEQSF. The CDR3 DNA reads TGTGCCAGCAGTTACTACGTTCTAGGAAATGAGCAGTCCTTC.

In this sample, this clonotype turned up a few times. The V and J genes are TRBV6-5 and TRBJ2-7; TRBD2 might be the D (6 bases). V was clipped by 4 bases and J by 2 bases, with 15 bases between them. Germline V gene data show CDR1 as MNHEY and CDR2 as SVGAGI. The CDR3 length is 15 residues. CDR3 region: CASSWPEGGTYEQYF. In DNA, the CDR3 is TGTGCCAGCAGTTGGCCCGAGGGAGGCACCTACGAGCAGTACTTC.

The V gene is TRBV6-2 or TRBV6-3, the J gene TRBJ2-3; possible D gene TRBD2, 5 bases. The CDR3 consists of 13 residues. The germline V and J ends were trimmed by 2 bases and 4 bases, with 7 bases remaining between them. The germline CDR1 and CDR2 sequences are MNHEY and SVGEGT. CDR3 coding DNA: TGTGCCAGCAGTTACGGGAGTGCAGATACGCAGTATTTT. Protein sequence: CASSYGSADTQYF.

There are many counts of this clonotype. The chain employs TRBV6-1 and TRBJ2-7, with D possibly being TRBD1 or TRBD2 (7 bases each). The germline gives CDR1 MNHNS, CDR2 SASEGT. This CDR3 is built from 14 residues. V was pared by 5 bases and J by 2 bases, with 13 bases between. CDR3 nucleotide sequence: TGTGCCAGCAGTCCCCAGGGGGGGACCTACGAGCAGTACTTC. Amino acid sequence: CASSPQGGTYEQYF.

This clonotype was counted at least ten times. This chain joins TRBV18 and TRBJ2-7; D possibly corresponds to TRBD2 (6 bases). Germline V gene data show CDR1 as KGHSH and CDR2 as LQKENI. Trimming took off 1 base at V and 1 base at J, with 14 bases between the two ends. This CDR3 region has 16 residues. The CDR3, as DNA: TGTGCCAGCTCACCACTGCCTAGCGACCAATCCTACGAGCAGTACTTC. Translated, it gives CASSPLPSDQSYEQYF.

This clonotype was seen at least ten times. The chain uses TRBV12-3 or TRBV12-4 and TRBJ1-2; the D gene is possibly TRBD1 (5 bases). V shed 1 base and J shed 2 bases, with 11 bases lying between them. CDR3 length: 15 residues. The CDR3 loop is CASSLGGAWNYGYTF. In DNA, the CDR3 is TGTGCCAGCAGTTTAGGAGGGGCTTGGAACTATGGCTACACCTTC.

This clonotype has only a few counts. J is TRBJ2-7 and V is TRBV28, with 14 nucleotides matching TRBD2. With V trimmed by 5 bases and J by 2 bases, 14 bases remained unmatched. The CDR3 covers 19 residues. The germline CDR1 and CDR2 sequences are MDHEN and SYDVKM. The CDR3 is CASSKPGLAGETDPYEQYF. The CDR3 DNA reads as TGTGCCAGCAGTAAGCCGGGACTAGCGGGAGAAACGGACCCCTACGAGCAGTACTTC.

This clonotype has more than one count but fewer than ten. The CDR3 nucleotides are TGCAGTGCTAGAGATCGCAGCTATAACGACAATGAGCAGTTCTTC. It is translated as CSARDRSYNDNEQFF. The chain couples TRBV20-1 to TRBJ2-1; D not resolved. There are 15 residues in the CDR3. V gave up 0 bases and J gave up 5 bases, with 14 bases separating them. Germline values: CDR1 DFQATT, CDR2 SNEGSKA (reference sequence).

This clonotype appeared a single time. A read error may account for a junction end that differs from germline. The chain combines TRBV10-1 with TRBJ2-3, with D possibly TRBD2 on 5 matching bases. The V gene's germline CDR1 is WNHNN and CDR2 SYGVQD (reference sequence). The CDR3 length is 11 residues. In DNA, the CDR3 is TGCGCCAGCACTAGCACGGGATACGCAGTATTT. As protein: CASTSTGYAVF.

The table lists this clonotype with many counts. This chain connects TRBV7-9 to TRBJ2-5, with D uncertain. CDR3 size: 13 residues. V was shortened by 6 bases and J by 5 bases, with 13 bases between the two germline ends. Germline V gene lookup returns CDR1 SEHNR and CDR2 FQNEAQ (reference sequence). CDR3 sequence: CASSSETLETQYF. As DNA, the CDR3 is TGTGCCAGCAGTTCAGAAACCCTTGAGACCCAGTACTTC.

The table lists this clonotype with many counts. This chain joins TRBV7-2 and TRBJ2-7; D could derive from TRBD1 or TRBD2 (5 bases each). From germline, CDR1 is SGHTA and CDR2 FQGNSA. With 5 bases removed from V and 3 bases from J, the gap between germline ends came to 17 bases. The CDR3 extends over 15 amino acids. CDR3 loop: CASSPGQRLVYEQYF. The CDR3 DNA reads as TGTGCCAGCAGCCCGGGGCAACGCCTCGTCTACGAGCAGTACTTC.

This chain joins TRBV4-1 and TRBJ1-1; D may be TRBD1 (5 bases). CDR1 is MGHRA and CDR2 is YSYEKL in the germline V gene. V lost 0 bases and J lost 1, with 12 bases in between. The CDR3 covers 16 residues. The CDR3 here is CASSQDREGPNTEAFF. CDR3 nucleotides: TGCGCCAGCAGCCAAGATCGGGAGGGGCCGAACACTGAAGCTTTCTTT.

There are many counts of this clonotype. The V and J genes are TRBV20-1 and TRBJ2-7, with a weak D call TRBD1 (5 bases). The CDR3 extends over 14 amino acids. CDR1 DFQATT and CDR2 SNEGSKA come from the germline V gene (reference sequence). V dropped 3 bases and J dropped 4 bases, with 16 bases sitting between them. Here the CDR3 reads CSARATDSPYEQYF. The CDR3 nucleotides read TGCAGTGCTAGGGCGACAGACTCCCCTTACGAGCAGTACTTC.

This clonotype was found many times. The CDR3 coding sequence is TGCAGTGCTAGAGACCTGGCAGCCCCGAACACCGGGGAGCTGTTTTTT. This gives the protein CSARDLAAPNTGELFF. V usage is TRBV20-1 and J usage is TRBJ2-2, with D unresolved. CDR3 length: 16 amino acids. The V gene's germline CDR1 is DFQATT and CDR2 SNEGSKA (reference sequence). Trimming stripped 0 bases from V and 0 bases from J, with 11 bases between.

A few counts support this clonotype. This sequence joins TRBV30 and TRBJ2-7; D possibly matches TRBD1 or TRBD2 (5 bases each). Between the trimmed V and J ends, which lost 4 bases and 6 bases, there was a span of 10 bases. CDR1 and CDR2 (germline): GTSNPN, SVGIG (reference sequence). The CDR3 extends over 11 amino acids. CDR3 protein: CAWMRGFEQYF. CDR3 DNA sequence: TGTGCCTGGATGAGGGGATTCGAGCAGTACTTC.

The gene calls are TRBV6-2 or TRBV6-3 and TRBJ1-1; D might be TRBD1 (5 bases). The CDR3 extends over 14 amino acids. Trimming pared 2 bases from V and 4 bases from J, leaving 11 bases between. Germline CDR1 reads MNHEY; CDR2 reads SVGEGT. The DNA for the CDR3 is TGTGCCAGCAGTTACGGGAGGGGAGGCACTGAAGCTTTCTTT. It is translated as CASSYGRGGTEAFF.

This clonotype was recorded at least ten times. The rearrangement links TRBV6-1 to TRBJ2-3; 7 nucleotides agree with TRBD2. The CDR3 is made up of 14 amino acids. Germline CDR1 reads MNHNS; CDR2 reads SASEGT. Trimming removed 7 bases from V and 5 bases from J; junction bases left unmatched: 9. CDR3 sequence reads: CASTMRAGEDTQYF. The CDR3 nucleotides read TGTGCCAGCACCATGAGGGCGGGAGAAGATACGCAGTATTTT.

This clonotype was observed a handful of times. This chain joins TRBV7-2 and TRBJ2-7, with D perhaps TRBD1 (5 bases). This CDR3 has 14 amino acids. Germline CDR1 reads SGHTA; CDR2 reads FQGNSA. The V and J ends lost 2 bases and 3 bases respectively, with 11 bases between them. CDR3 in DNA: TGTGCCAGCAGCTTACAGGGCGGCCTCTACGAGCAGTACTTC. Translating gives CASSLQGGLYEQYF.